This T cell receptor (beta chain) was recorded in a study of cytomegalovirus exposure and HLA in healthy donors. Germline V gene data show CDR1 as MNHEY and CDR2 as SMNVEV (reference sequence). The ends were cut back, 4 bases at V and 5 bases at J, with 26 bases in the middle. The CDR3 spans 18 residues. A remark on this clone: Its antigen is undetermined.

The primer mix had 60 Vbeta and 13 Jbeta primers. Sequencing used immunoSEQ multiplex PCR; TCRdb keeps in-frame clones, though not all of them. Of 200,000 or so clones listed, roughly 87% are singletons. Whole-study findings and limits: As immune exposure information, only CMV serostatus was available.

Nominally healthy donors were sampled, though unrecorded immune exposures were likely. The V gene is TRBV27, the J gene TRBJ2-5; maybe TRBD2 (6 bases). This TCR derives from a girl in the first two years of life in good health and CMV-seronegative. The sequenced sample was PBMCs. CDR3 loop: CASSSKNPHRGTEETQYF. CDR3 sequence (DNA): TGTGCCAGCAGTTCCAAAAACCCTCATCGGGGGACGGAGGAGACCCAGTACTTC.